Reported below is one T cell receptor beta chain. Its antigen is as yet unknown. This record belongs to a study of shared clonotypes between healthy human individuals. General observations from the study: Naive subsets usually exceeded memory subsets in estimated richness.

In the original processing: ImmunoSEQ yielded junction-only sequences lacking quality scores, so filtering differed. Data came from immunoSEQ multiplex PCR; TCRdb stores just in-frame clones and leaves some out. The DNA was the basis for D and trimming; V, J and clone size are from that table. The table lists 80,000 to 100,000 clones, around 68% of them singletons. The length of the CDR3 is 14 residues. Germline assignment: CDR1 SNHLY and CDR2 FYNNEI. Trimming took 6 bases from V and 4 from J; bases not matched to a gene: 3. The chain uses TRBV2 and TRBJ1-1, with TRBD1 matching over 12 bases. Source material: memory CD8+ T cells sorted from blood. Subset meaning: CD45RO+ cells pooled with CCR7-negative TemRA cells. The receptor was isolated from a man aged 25 to 45 in good health. CDR3 amino acids: CASRGTGGGTEAFF. CDR3 DNA: TGTGCCAGCAGGGGGACAGGGGGCGGCACTGAAGCTTTCTTT. Drawing the rest from reference TRBV2 and TRBJ1-1, the complete variable domain is EPEVTQTPSHQVTQMGQEVILRCVPISNHLYFYWYRQILGQKVEFLVSFYNNEISEKSEIFDDQFSVERPDGSNFTLKIRSTKLEDSAMYFCASRGTGGGTEAFFGQGTRLTVV.